This TCR beta chain comes out of a study of T cell responses to AZD1222 COVID-19 vaccine (dated by TCRdb to about 2021). Context from the whole study: AZD1222 recipients whose second dose came at about 4 weeks and those whose second dose came at about 12 weeks were combined into one group, since spike-specific TCR depth and breadth did not differ between the two schedules. TCR sequencing was performed for fewer than 250 trial participants, of whom roughly 200 were given two doses of AZD1222 and around 25 were given two doses of MenACWY control vaccine. Trial participants were enrolled by age into subgroups of 18-55, 56-69 and 70-plus years, and approximately 150, 30 and 60 TCR-sequenced participants, respectively, were included in these subgroups. Study-level results and caveats: Nearly half of unique spike-specific TCRs reportedly recognized epitopes outside regions mutated in the B.1.351 and B.1.1.7 variants. In the small 56-69-year group, the increase in depth fell short of significance, most likely because of low power. Vaccine-associated CD4 TCRs spanned the whole spike protein, with dominant responses in regions 160-218 and 743-854. Conclusions about previously exposed vaccinees were limited because only a handful of AZD1222 recipients were SARS-CoV-2 seropositive at baseline. Because no day 14 peak-response samples were available, the repertoires could be characterized only after the peak T cell response. A significant rise in spike-specific TCR breadth and depth was observed after two AZD1222 doses relative to day 0 and relative to MenACWY recipients. Most participants were white British and females outnumbered males, and the authors suggested that clonal diversity may have been underestimated.

The CDR1 and CDR2 encoded by the germline V gene (reference sequence) are SEHNR and FQNEAQ. The CDR3 runs 15 residues from the cysteine to the phenylalanine. CDR3 DNA is the only sequence kept; it has 45 bases, read in frame from the first base. V sheds 5 bases and J sheds 7 bases, leaving 20 bases between their ends. The CDR3 regions of human TCRbeta chains were subjected to immunosequencing. As for the authors' bioinformatics: Repertoire TCRs were checked for matches against a reference library of SARS-CoV-2-specific TCRs that had been generated using the MIRA antigen-specificity platform. Breadth was defined as the fraction of unique TCRs that were SARS-CoV-2-associated, and depth was defined as the fraction of total T cells that were SARS-CoV-2-associated. Each spike-specific TCR was assigned to its reactive spike region and to a CD4 or CD8 class using the MIRA data. Log10-transformed breadth and depth values were compared by one-way ANOVA with Sidak's multiple comparisons tests. This is the immuneACCESS table as TCRdb keeps it, with only in-frame sequences that have V and J called. A part of the clones is gone; compared with another copy, unresolved V genes explain less than half, and the rest is unexplained. V, J and clone size reflect that table, while D and trimming were determined from the DNA. In all, the sample holds some 66,000 clones, and about 88% of those were seen once. Of the sample, 17% is held by the ten largest clones.

As regards this clone: Which antigen it targets is not known. No quality values exist for individual bases; no much larger clone is one base distant.

In the paper's terms, the time point label means: baseline before first vaccination. Vaccinee samples came from UK trials COV001 and COV002, including a single-blind randomized controlled phase 2/3 trial of AZD1222 (ChAdOx1 nCoV-19) in healthy adults. For TCRbeta chain sequencing, PBMC samples from trial participants were taken at day 0 and at day 28 after the second dose. This TCR derives from an adult in good health. The chain is encoded by TRBV7-9 joined to TRBJ1-2; matching of 5 bases hints at TRBD1 as the D gene. The specimen was peripheral blood, collected on day 0 of AZD1222 vaccination. The nucleotides read TGTGCCAGCAGCCCCTCTGAAAGGGGCGAGGGTGGCTACACCTTC. This translates into CASSPSERGEGGYTF.